This note documents a single TCR beta chain sequence. This sample is part of a study of cytomegalovirus exposure and HLA in healthy donors. 13 Jbeta primers and 60 Vbeta primers were used for the PCR. Only in-frame clones appear in the TCRdb table, and some are missing; sequencing was by immunoSEQ multiplex PCR. The top ten clones hold approximately 2.9% of a sample with some 130,000 clones, around 70% of them seen once. Germline assignment: CDR1 SEHNR and CDR2 FQNEAQ (reference sequence). CDR3 size: 16 residues. V dropped 4 bases and J dropped 5 bases, with 21 bases sitting between them. Sample: PBMCs. The origin of this receptor is a human donor in good health. The chain employs TRBV7-9 and TRBJ2-7, with a weak D call TRBD1 (8 bases). Written as DNA, the CDR3 is TGTGCCAGCAGCTCGAGGAGGGGGGGACAGGCCCACGAGCAGTACTTC. Translation gives CASSSRRGGQAHEQYF.